Below are 7 T cell receptor beta chains sequenced from a single sample in a study of blood T cell repertoires in COVID-19. The table came from immunoSEQ multiplex PCR; TCRdb's copy has only in-frame clones and leaves some out. The table records about 88,000 clones, 90% to 95% of them present only once. Sequencing input: peripheral blood. The receptors originated from a man aged 55-75 years with acute or convalescent COVID-19.

This chain links TRBV19 with TRBJ1-4; TRBD1 agrees at 8 bases. The CDR3 is 14 residues long. Per germline, CDR1 LNHDA and CDR2 SQIVND (reference sequence). Trimming at V came to 5 bases and at J to 8 bases, leaving 7 bases not matched to a gene. DNA for the CDR3: TGTGCCAGTAGTCTGACAGGGGCGGAGGAAAAACTGTTTTTT. Residues: CASSLTGAEEKLFF.

The V gene is TRBV7-8, the J gene TRBJ2-6, with 13 bases matching TRBD2. Losses at the gene ends were 5 bases for V and 3 bases for J; bases not matched to a gene: 4. The length of the CDR3 is 17 residues. The germline V gene has CDR1 SGHVS and CDR2 FQNEAQ. CDR3 nucleotides: TGTGCCAGCAGCCGAGGACTAGCGGGAGTTGGGGCCAACGTCCTGACTTTC. It codes for CASSRGLAGVGANVLTF.

The chain carries TRBV5-6 and TRBJ2-1; tentative D call: TRBD2 (6 bases). The V and J ends lost 2 bases and 6 bases respectively, with 15 bases between them. The CDR3 spans 15 residues. Germline assignment: CDR1 SGHDT and CDR2 YYEEEE. CDR3 bases: TGTGCCAGCAGCTTCGGGCGGGGAGAGAGCAATGAGCAGTTCTTC. It specifies CASSFGRGESNEQFF.

V and J are TRBV7-2 and TRBJ2-7; the match to TRBD1 covers 8 bases. The CDR3 runs 15 residues. V shed 4 bases, J shed 0 bases, and the junction held 5 bases outside the gene matches. The V gene's germline CDR1 is SGHTA and CDR2 FQGNSA. The CDR3 protein is CASSSRDRRSYEQYF. In DNA, the CDR3 is TGTGCCAGCAGCTCCCGGGACAGGCGCTCCTACGAGCAGTACTTC.

The chain links TRBV2 to TRBJ1-5; D gene ambiguous. V gave up 5 bases and J gave up 3 bases, with 17 bases separating them. The germline CDR1 and CDR2 sequences are SNHLY and FYNNEI. There are 16 residues in the CDR3. The CDR3, as DNA: TGTGCCAGCAGTTGGACTGGCCGGGGAAACAATCAGCCCCAGCATTTT. As protein: CASSWTGRGNNQPQHF.

This chain uses TRBV11-3 with TRBJ1-4; D is perhaps TRBD1 (6 bases). Trimming shortened V by 0 bases and J by 3 bases, and 8 bases separated the two germline ends. The germline CDR1 and CDR2 sequences are SGHNT and YENEEA. The CDR3 length is 15 residues. For the CDR3, the DNA is TGTGCCAGCAGCTTAGAGGGACACCCTAATGAAAAACTGTTTTTT. As protein: CASSLEGHPNEKLFF.

This clone was counted once. CDR3 in amino acids: CANGQGATNYGYTF. The CDR3 DNA follows: TGTGCCAACGGACAGGGGGCAACTAACTATGGCTACACCTTC. The gene calls are TRBV2 and TRBJ1-2; 11 bases agree with TRBD1. The germline V gene encodes CDR1 SNHLY and CDR2 FYNNEI. This CDR3 is 14 amino acids long. Unmatched junction bases numbered 4, after V lost 10 bases and J lost 0 bases.